This TCR beta chain was observed in a study of follicular helper T cells after annual influenza vaccination. Sequenced by immunoSEQ multiplex PCR; TCRdb stores in-frame clones only, minus some. The sample carries around 10,000 clones, roughly 80% recorded once. This clone was observed a handful of times. V dropped 6 bases and J dropped 8 bases, with 14 bases sitting between them. CDR1 and CDR2 (germline): MNHEY, SVGAGI. The CDR3 loop spans 14 amino acids. Documented time point: 2014-2015 season, 7 days after vaccination. Sequenced material: CXCR5+ CD38- circulating T follicular helper cells from blood, taken 7 days after influenza vaccination. As for subset: circulating Tfh, non-naive CD4+CXCR5+PD-1+ (ICOS+CD38+ or ICOS-CD38-). J is TRBJ1-6 and V is TRBV6-5; TRBD1 is a possible D gene (5 bases). This TCR was sampled from an adult who received the influenza vaccine. The CDR3 DNA reads as TGTGCCAGCAGCCTCCGATGGGGGGATTCACCCCTCCACTTT. This codes for CASSLRWGDSPLHF.